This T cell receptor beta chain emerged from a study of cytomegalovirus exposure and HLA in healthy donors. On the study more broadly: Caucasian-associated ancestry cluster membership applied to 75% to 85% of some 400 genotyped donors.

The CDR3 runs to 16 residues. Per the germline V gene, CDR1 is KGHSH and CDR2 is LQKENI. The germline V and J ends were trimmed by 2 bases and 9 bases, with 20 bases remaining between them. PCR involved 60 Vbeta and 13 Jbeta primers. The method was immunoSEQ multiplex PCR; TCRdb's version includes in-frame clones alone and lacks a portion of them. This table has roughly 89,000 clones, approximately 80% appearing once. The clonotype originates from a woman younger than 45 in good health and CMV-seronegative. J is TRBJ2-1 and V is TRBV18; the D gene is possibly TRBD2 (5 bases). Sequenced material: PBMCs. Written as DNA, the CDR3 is TGTGCCAGCTCACCAGGCAGCGGCCGGGCGGGCGGTGAGCAGTTCTTC. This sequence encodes CASSPGSGRAGGEQFF.